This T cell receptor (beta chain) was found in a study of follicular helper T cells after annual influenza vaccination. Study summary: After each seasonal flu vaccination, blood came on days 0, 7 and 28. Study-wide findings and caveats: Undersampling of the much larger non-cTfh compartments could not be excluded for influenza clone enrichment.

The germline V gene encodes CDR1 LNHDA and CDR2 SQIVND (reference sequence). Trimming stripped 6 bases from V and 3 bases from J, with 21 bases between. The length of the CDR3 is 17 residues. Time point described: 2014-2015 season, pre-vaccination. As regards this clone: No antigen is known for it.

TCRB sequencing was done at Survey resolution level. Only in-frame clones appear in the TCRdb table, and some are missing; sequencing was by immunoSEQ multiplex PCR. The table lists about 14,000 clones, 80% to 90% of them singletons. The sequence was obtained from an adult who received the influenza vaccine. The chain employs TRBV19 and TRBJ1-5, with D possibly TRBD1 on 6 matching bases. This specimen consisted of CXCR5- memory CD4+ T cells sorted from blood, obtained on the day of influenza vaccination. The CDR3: CASRLWGGLGLNQPQHF. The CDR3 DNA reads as TGTGCCAGTAGACTGTGGGGGGGGCTGGGGCTCAATCAGCCCCAGCATTTT.